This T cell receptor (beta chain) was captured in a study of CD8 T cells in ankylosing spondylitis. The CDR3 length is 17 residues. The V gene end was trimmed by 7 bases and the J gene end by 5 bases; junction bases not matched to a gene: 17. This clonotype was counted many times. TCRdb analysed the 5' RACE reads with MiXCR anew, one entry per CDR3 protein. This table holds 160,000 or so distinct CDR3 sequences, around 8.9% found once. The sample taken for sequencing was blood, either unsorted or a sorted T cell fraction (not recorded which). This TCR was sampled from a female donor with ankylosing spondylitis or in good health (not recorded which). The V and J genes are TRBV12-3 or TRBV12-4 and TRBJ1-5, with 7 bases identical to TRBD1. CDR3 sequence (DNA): TGTGCCAGCATGCATCCCAGGACAGGCCGGGGGGATCAGCCCCAGCATTTT. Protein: CASMHPRTGRGDQPQHF.